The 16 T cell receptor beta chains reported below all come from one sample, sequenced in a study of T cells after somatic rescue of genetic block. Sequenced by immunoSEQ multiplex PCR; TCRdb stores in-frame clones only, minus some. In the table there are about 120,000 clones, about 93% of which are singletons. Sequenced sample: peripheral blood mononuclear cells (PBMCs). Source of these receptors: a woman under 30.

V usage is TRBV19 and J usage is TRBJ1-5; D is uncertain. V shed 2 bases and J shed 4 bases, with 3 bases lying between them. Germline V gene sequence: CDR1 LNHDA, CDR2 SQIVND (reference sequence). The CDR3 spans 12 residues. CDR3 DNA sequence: TGTGCCAGTAGTATACCTAATCAGCCCCAGCATTTT. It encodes CASSIPNQPQHF.

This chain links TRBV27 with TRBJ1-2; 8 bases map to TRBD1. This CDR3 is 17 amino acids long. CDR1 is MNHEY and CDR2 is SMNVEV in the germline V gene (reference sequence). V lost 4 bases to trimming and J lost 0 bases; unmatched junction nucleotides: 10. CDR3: CASSSGQGVQANYGYTF. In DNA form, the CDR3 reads TGTGCCAGCAGTTCAGGACAGGGTGTCCAAGCTAACTATGGCTACACCTTC.

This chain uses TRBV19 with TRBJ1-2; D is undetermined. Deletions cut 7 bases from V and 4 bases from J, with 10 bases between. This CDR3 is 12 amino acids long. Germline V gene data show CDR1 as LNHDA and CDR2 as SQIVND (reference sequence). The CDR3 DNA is TGTGCCAGTACTAACGGGTTCTATGGCTACACCTTC. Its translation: CASTNGFYGYTF.

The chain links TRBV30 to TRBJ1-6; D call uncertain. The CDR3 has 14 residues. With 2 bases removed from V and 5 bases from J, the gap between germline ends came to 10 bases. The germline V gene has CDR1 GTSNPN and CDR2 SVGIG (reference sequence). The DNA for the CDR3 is TGTGCCTGGAGTCAGACCGGAGATAATTCACCCCTCCACTTT. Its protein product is CAWSQTGDNSPLHF.

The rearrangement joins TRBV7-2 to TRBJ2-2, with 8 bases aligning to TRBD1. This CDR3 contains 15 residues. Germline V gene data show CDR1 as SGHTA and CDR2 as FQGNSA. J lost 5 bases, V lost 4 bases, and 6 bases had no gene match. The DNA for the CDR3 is TGTGCCAGCAGCTCCCGACAGGGGCGTACCGGGGAGCTGTTTTTT. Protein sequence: CASSSRQGRTGELFF.

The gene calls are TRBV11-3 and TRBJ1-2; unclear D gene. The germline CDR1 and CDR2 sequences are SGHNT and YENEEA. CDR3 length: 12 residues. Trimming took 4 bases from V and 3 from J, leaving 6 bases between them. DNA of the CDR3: TGTGCCAGCAGCTCCGGAGACTATGGCTACACCTTC. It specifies CASSSGDYGYTF.

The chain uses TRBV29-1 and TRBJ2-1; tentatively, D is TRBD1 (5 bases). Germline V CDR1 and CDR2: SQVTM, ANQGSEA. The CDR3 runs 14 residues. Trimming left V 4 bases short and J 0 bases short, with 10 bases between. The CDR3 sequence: CSVGTGSSYNEQFF. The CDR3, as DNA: TGCAGCGTTGGAACAGGAAGCTCCTACAATGAGCAGTTCTTC.

CDR3 loop: CASSEGQGGLNEQFF. DNA of the CDR3: TGTGCCAGCAGTGAAGGACAGGGAGGTCTCAATGAGCAGTTCTTC. This chain joins TRBV6-1 and TRBJ2-1, with TRBD1 as a possible D gene (7 bases). There are 15 residues in the CDR3. V gave up 1 base and J gave up 6 bases, with 13 bases separating them. Germline assignment: CDR1 MNHNS and CDR2 SASEGT.

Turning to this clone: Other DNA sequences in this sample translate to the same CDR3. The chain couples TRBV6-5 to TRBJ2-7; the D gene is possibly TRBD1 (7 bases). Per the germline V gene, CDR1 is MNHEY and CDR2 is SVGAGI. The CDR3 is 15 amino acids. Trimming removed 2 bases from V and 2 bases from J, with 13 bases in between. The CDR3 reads CASSYGGTAPYEQYF. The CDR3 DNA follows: TGTGCCAGCAGTTACGGGGGGACAGCGCCCTACGAGCAGTACTTC.

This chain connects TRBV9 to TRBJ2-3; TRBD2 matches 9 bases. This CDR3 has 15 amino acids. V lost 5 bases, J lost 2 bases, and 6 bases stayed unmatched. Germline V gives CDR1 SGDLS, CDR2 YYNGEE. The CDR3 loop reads CASSQLAGYTDTQYF. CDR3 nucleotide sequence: TGTGCCAGCAGTCAGCTAGCGGGGTACACAGATACGCAGTATTTT.

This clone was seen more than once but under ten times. The CDR3 nucleotides read TGTGCCAGCAGTTTTGGGACAGCCCGCCGTCCAAATTCACCCCTCCACTTT. Encoded protein: CASSFGTARRPNSPLHF. This chain connects TRBV27 to TRBJ1-6; 7 bases fit TRBD1. The ends lost 3 bases at V and 7 bases at J; junction bases unmatched: 12. The CDR3 is 17 amino acids. Germline V gene sequence: CDR1 MNHEY, CDR2 SMNVEV (reference sequence).

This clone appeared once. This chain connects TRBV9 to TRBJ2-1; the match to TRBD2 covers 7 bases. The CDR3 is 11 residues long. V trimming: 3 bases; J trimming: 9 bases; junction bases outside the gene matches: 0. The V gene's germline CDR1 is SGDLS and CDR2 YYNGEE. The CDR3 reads CASSAGGEQFF. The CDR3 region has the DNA TGTGCCAGCAGCGCGGGGGGTGAGCAGTTCTTC.

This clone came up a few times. For the CDR3, the DNA is TGTGCCATCAGTGAAGCCGCGGGCTATGGCTACACCTTC. It codes for CAISEAAGYGYTF. The chain joins TRBV10-3 to TRBJ1-2; D is unclear. V was clipped by 3 bases and J by 4 bases, with 9 bases between them. The CDR3 consists of 13 residues. Germline V gives CDR1 ENHRY, CDR2 SYGVKD.

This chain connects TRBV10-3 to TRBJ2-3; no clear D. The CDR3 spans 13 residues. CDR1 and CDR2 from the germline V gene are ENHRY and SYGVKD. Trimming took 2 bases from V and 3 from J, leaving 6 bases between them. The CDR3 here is CAISEKATDTQYF. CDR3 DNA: TGTGCCATCAGTGAGAAAGCGACAGATACGCAGTATTTT.

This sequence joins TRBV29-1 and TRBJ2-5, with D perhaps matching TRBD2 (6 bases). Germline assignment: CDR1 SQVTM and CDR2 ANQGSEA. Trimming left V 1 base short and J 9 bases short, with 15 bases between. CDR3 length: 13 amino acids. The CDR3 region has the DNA TGCAGCGTTGAAGTGGGGGGTGGAGGAGCCCAGTACTTC. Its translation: CSVEVGGGGAQYF.

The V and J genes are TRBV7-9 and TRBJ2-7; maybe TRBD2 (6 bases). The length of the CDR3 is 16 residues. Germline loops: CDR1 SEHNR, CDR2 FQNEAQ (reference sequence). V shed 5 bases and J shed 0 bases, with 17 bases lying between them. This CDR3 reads CASSVGIGLSSYEQYF. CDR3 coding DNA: TGTGCCAGCAGCGTAGGCATTGGACTAAGCTCCTACGAGCAGTACTTC.